The 29 T cell receptor beta chains reported below all come from one sample, sequenced in a study of blood T cell repertoires in COVID-19. Data came from immunoSEQ multiplex PCR; TCRdb stores just in-frame clones and leaves some out. The sample contains tens of thousands of clones, roughly 79% of which appear only once. The sample comprised peripheral blood. The receptors were sampled from a human donor in a cohort sampled during active COVID-19.

The rearrangement links TRBV13 to TRBJ1-4; D perhaps matches TRBD1 (5 bases). The V end was cut by 5 bases, the J end by 0 bases, with 10 bases between. The CDR3 is made up of 15 amino acids. Germline V gene data show CDR1 as PRHDT and CDR2 as FYEKMQ (reference sequence). The CDR3: CASSPGGTTNEKLFF. The CDR3 DNA reads TGTGCCAGCAGCCCCGGGGGGACAACTAATGAAAAACTGTTTTTT.

This clone has a handful of counts. This chain links TRBV5-6 with TRBJ1-5; 9 bases map to TRBD1. Trimming took 4 bases from V and 8 from J; bases not matched to a gene: 10. The CDR3 totals 15 residues. The V gene's germline CDR1 is SGHDT and CDR2 YYEEEE. CDR3 sequence: CASSIGTGTLKPQHF. Written as DNA, the CDR3 is TGTGCCAGCAGCATCGGGACAGGGACGTTAAAGCCCCAGCATTTT.

This chain joins TRBV2 and TRBJ1-2; the D gene is possibly TRBD1 (6 bases). The CDR3 is 12 amino acids. V dropped 7 bases and J dropped 5 bases, with 11 bases sitting between them. Per germline, CDR1 SNHLY and CDR2 FYNNEI. The CDR3 loop reads CASNQGMYGYTF. CDR3 sequence (DNA): TGTGCCAGCAACCAGGGGATGTATGGCTACACCTTC.

The chain links TRBV30 to TRBJ2-4; 7 bases agree with TRBD2. The V segment lost 0 bases and the J segment 1 base; nucleotides outside the gene matches: 3. The CDR3 runs to 15 residues. From germline, CDR1 is GTSNPN and CDR2 SVGIG (reference sequence). CDR3 amino acids: CAWSVGGAAKNIQYF. Written as DNA, the CDR3 is TGTGCCTGGAGTGTGGGAGGGGCGGCCAAAAACATTCAGTACTTC.

The chain links TRBV18 to TRBJ1-1; D not certain. The V end lost 3 bases, the J end lost 11 bases, and 16 bases lay between the germline ends. Per the germline V gene, CDR1 is KGHSH and CDR2 is LQKENI. CDR3 length: 13 amino acids. The CDR3 nucleotides read TGTGCCAGCTCACCCCGGACTTCGGAGGGCGCTTTCTTT. Protein product: CASSPRTSEGAFF.

The J gene is TRBJ1-2, the V gene TRBV6-5, with 7 bases lining up with TRBD1. Germline values: CDR1 MNHEY, CDR2 SVGAGI. The V segment lost 10 bases and the J segment 4 bases; nucleotides outside the gene matches: 6. CDR3 size: 12 residues. The CDR3 region is CATKGQSYGYTF. CDR3 nucleotides: TGTGCCACCAAGGGACAGAGCTATGGCTACACCTTC.

V usage is TRBV6-5 and J usage is TRBJ1-4, with D unclear. The CDR3 is made up of 11 amino acids. From germline, CDR1 is MNHEY and CDR2 SVGAGI. The V end was cut by 6 bases, the J end by 12 bases, with 11 bases between. CDR3 residues: CASRAGRELFF. The CDR3, as DNA: TGTGCCAGCAGAGCCGGGAGGGAACTGTTTTTT.

The chain has TRBV7-9 and TRBJ1-1, with D maybe TRBD1 (5 bases). The CDR3 length is 15 residues. The germline V gene encodes CDR1 SEHNR and CDR2 FQNEAQ (reference sequence). Trimming took 3 bases from V and 3 from J, leaving 14 bases between them. The DNA for the CDR3 is TGTGCCAGCAGCTTGCGGGACGTACGGTACACTGAAGCTTTCTTT. Its translation is CASSLRDVRYTEAFF.

The chain links TRBV7-9 to TRBJ2-6, with 7 bases matching TRBD2. The length of the CDR3 is 16 residues. V shed 1 base and J 4 bases; nucleotides not matched to a gene: 4. Germline V gene data show CDR1 as SEHNR and CDR2 as FQNEAQ (reference sequence). The CDR3 DNA reads as TGTGCCAGCAGCTTAGGGGAGGGAACCGGGGCCAACGTCCTGACTTTC. As protein: CASSLGEGTGANVLTF.

The chain has TRBV10-1 and TRBJ2-7; 8 nucleotides match TRBD1. V lost 7 bases and J lost 4; bases outside the gene matches: 18. The CDR3 consists of 17 residues. Germline V CDR1 and CDR2: WNHNN, SYGVQD (reference sequence). CDR3 nucleotides: TGCGCCAGCAAGGACTTTTCAGGCGACAGGGGAATTTACGAGCAGTACTTC. Residues: CASKDFSGDRGIYEQYF.

CDR3 DNA: TGTGCCAGCTCCCCGGCGGGGACGGCATCTTACGAGCAGTACTTC. This sequence encodes CASSPAGTASYEQYF. The V and J genes are TRBV18 and TRBJ2-7, with TRBD2 as a possible D gene (6 bases). Germline V CDR1 and CDR2: KGHSH, LQKENI. The CDR3 covers 15 residues. The V gene lost 6 bases and the J gene lost 4 bases, with 19 bases spanning the gap.

This chain connects TRBV6-4 to TRBJ1-2, with TRBD1 as a possible D gene (5 bases). The V end was cut by 6 bases, the J end by 4 bases, with 15 bases between. There are 14 residues in the CDR3. Germline CDR1 MRHNA, CDR2 SNTAGT. Here the CDR3 DNA reads TGTGCCAGCAGCCCGGGACGGGACTTCTATGGCTACACCTTC. Its protein product is CASSPGRDFYGYTF.

V gene TRBV3-1 (or the pseudogene TRBV3-2) combines with J gene TRBJ1-2; 7 bases agree with TRBD1. The V segment lost 1 base and the J segment 7 bases; nucleotides outside the gene matches: 6. Per the germline V gene, CDR1 is LGHDT and CDR2 is YNNKEL (reference sequence). The CDR3 sequence is 14 residues long. The CDR3 loop reads CASSQVVAGGGYTF. The CDR3 coding sequence is TGTGCCAGCAGCCAAGTGGTCGCAGGGGGTGGCTACACCTTC.

This chain joins TRBV6-6 and TRBJ2-7, with TRBD1 as a possible D gene (6 bases). The ends were cut back, 2 bases at V and 5 bases at J, with 13 bases in the middle. The CDR3 spans 14 residues. Looked up from germline, CDR1 is MNHNY and CDR2 is SVGAGI (reference sequence). The chain's CDR3 is CASSYPQGTNEQYF. The CDR3 DNA sequence: TGTGCCAGCAGTTACCCTCAGGGGACAAACGAGCAGTACTTC.

V usage is TRBV3-1 (or the pseudogene TRBV3-2) and J usage is TRBJ1-6, with D hard to call. CDR1 LGHDT and CDR2 YNNKEL come from the germline V gene (reference sequence). The CDR3 has 12 amino acids. Deletions cut 6 bases from V and 10 bases from J, with 10 bases between. CDR3 residues: CASSEGPSPLHF. For the CDR3, the DNA is TGTGCCAGCAGTGAGGGCCCATCACCCCTCCACTTT.

This clone was observed a single time. This chain links TRBV7-8 with TRBJ2-2; tentatively, D is TRBD2 (6 bases). CDR3 length: 12 amino acids. Germline V gives CDR1 SGHVS, CDR2 FQNEAQ. V shed 6 bases and J shed 16 bases, with 18 bases lying between them. The CDR3 here is CASSSGGPGKFF. The CDR3 DNA follows: TGTGCCAGCAGTTCTGGAGGGCCGGGGAAGTTTTTT.

V is TRBV5-4 and J is TRBJ2-2; 8 bases agree with TRBD1. CDR1 is SGHNT, CDR2 YYREEE, per germline (reference sequence). This CDR3 contains 16 residues. V trimming: 1 base; J trimming: 5 bases; junction bases outside the gene matches: 7. The CDR3 reads CASSLTLGQGTGELFF. Written as DNA, the CDR3 is TGTGCCAGCAGCTTGACTCTTGGACAGGGAACCGGGGAGCTGTTTTTT.

The rearrangement uses TRBV7-9 and TRBJ1-1; no clear D. CDR1 is SEHNR and CDR2 is FQNEAQ in the germline V gene (reference sequence). The CDR3 runs to 13 residues. The V gene lost 5 bases and the J gene lost 3 bases, with 10 bases spanning the gap. This CDR3 is CASSRLKDTEAFF. In nucleotides, the CDR3 is TGTGCCAGCAGCCGACTGAAGGACACTGAAGCTTTCTTT.

This clone occurred a few times. This sequence joins TRBV2 and TRBJ2-3; tentative D call: TRBD2 (6 bases). CDR1 and CDR2 from the germline V gene are SNHLY and FYNNEI. The CDR3 loop spans 15 amino acids. Between the trimmed V and J ends, which lost 0 bases and 4 bases, there was a span of 11 bases. For the CDR3, the DNA is TGTGCCAGCAGTGAAGCTGGGAGGTGGGCAGATACGCAGTATTTT. Translated: CASSEAGRWADTQYF.

This clone appeared once. The chain's CDR3 is CASSLRPKWGEQFF. The CDR3 DNA reads TGTGCCAGCAGCCTCAGACCCAAGTGGGGCGAGCAGTTCTTC. The V call is TRBV3-1 (or the pseudogene TRBV3-2), the J call TRBJ2-1, with a weak D call TRBD1 (5 bases). Germline loops: CDR1 LGHDT, CDR2 YNNKEL (reference sequence). The V end lost 4 bases, the J end lost 10 bases, and 17 bases lay between the germline ends. CDR3 size: 14 residues.

This chain uses TRBV6-5 with TRBJ1-1, with D tentatively TRBD1 (6 bases). This CDR3 comprises 14 residues. The V and J ends lost 6 bases and 0 bases respectively, with 11 bases between them. Germline V gene data show CDR1 as MNHEY and CDR2 as SVGAGI. CDR3 bases: TGTGCCAGCAGCGTCAGGACAGTGAACACTGAAGCTTTCTTT. This codes for CASSVRTVNTEAFF.

This sequence joins TRBV27 and TRBJ1-2, with TRBD1 matching 7 bases. Germline V gives CDR1 MNHEY, CDR2 SMNVEV (reference sequence). This CDR3 spans 14 amino acids. Trimming removed 4 bases from V and 2 bases from J; junction bases left unmatched: 4. CDR3 nucleotides: TGTGCCAGCAGTTCCCAGGGGGTGAACTATGGCTACACCTTC. It encodes CASSSQGVNYGYTF.

The chain has TRBV7-2 and TRBJ1-2; no clear D gene. The CDR3 is 15 residues long. Trimming took off 5 bases at V and 7 bases at J, with 20 bases between the two ends. Looked up from germline, CDR1 is SGHTA and CDR2 is FQGNSA. CDR3 DNA sequence: TGTGCCAGCAGCCTCCGTCGGGTCTCCACGGGTGGCTACACCTTC. This encodes CASSLRRVSTGGYTF.

The chain joins TRBV28 to TRBJ2-2; 11 bases map to TRBD2. Looked up from germline, CDR1 is MDHEN and CDR2 is SYDVKM. V shed 6 bases and J 4 bases; nucleotides not matched to a gene: 16. The length of the CDR3 is 19 residues. CDR3 in DNA: TGTGCCAGCAGCCGCTCCCGGCTAGCGGGGGGCCGGGGCACCGGGGAGCTGTTTTTT. Translated: CASSRSRLAGGRGTGELFF.

Details on this clone: Germline and junction disagree at one end, which may indicate a read error. The chain has TRBV23-1 and TRBJ1-6, with 9 bases that match TRBD1. TRBV23-1 carries the ORF label, with uncertain function. The CDR3 totals 10 residues. The CDR3 nucleotides are TGCGCCAGCGGAAGGACAGGGGCCGGCTTT. Translation: CASGRTGAGF.

This rearrangement joins TRBV21-1 to TRBJ2-1; the table gives TRBD2 as D, unverified against the DNA. TRBV21-1 is classified as a pseudogene. CDR3 length equals 21 residues. The CDR3 nucleotides are TGTGCCAGCAGCAAACCCATTGGGACTAGCGGGTCAAGGGGCTCCTACAATGAGCAGTTCTTC. Its translation is CASSKPIGTSGSRGSYNEQFF.

Only a few counts were recorded for this clone. This sequence joins TRBV27 and TRBJ2-3; 10 bases map to TRBD1. Germline lookup yields CDR1 MNHEY and CDR2 SMNVEV (reference sequence). This CDR3 is built from 15 residues. V dropped 6 bases and J dropped 5; count of bases not matched to a gene: 8. CDR3 sequence: CASSRKTGGLDTQYF. The CDR3 DNA is TGTGCCAGCAGCCGCAAGACAGGGGGCTTAGATACGCAGTATTTT.

This clone appeared a single time. The gene calls are TRBV12-3 or TRBV12-4 and TRBJ2-7; maybe TRBD2 (6 bases). V lost 3 bases, J lost 4 bases, and 7 bases lay in between. CDR3 length equals 12 residues. CDR3: CASSLAGYEQYF. CDR3 bases: TGTGCCAGCAGTTTGGCGGGGTACGAGCAGTACTTC.

The rearrangement joins TRBV12-5 to TRBJ2-7; 16 bases are shared with TRBD2. With V trimmed by 5 bases and J by 7 bases, 5 bases remained unmatched. Germline CDR1 is LGHNT and CDR2 is FRNRAP. This CDR3 comprises 15 residues. DNA for the CDR3: TGTGCTAGTGGTAGAGGGGGACTAGCGGGAGGGGAGCAGTACTTC. Amino acid sequence: CASGRGGLAGGEQYF.